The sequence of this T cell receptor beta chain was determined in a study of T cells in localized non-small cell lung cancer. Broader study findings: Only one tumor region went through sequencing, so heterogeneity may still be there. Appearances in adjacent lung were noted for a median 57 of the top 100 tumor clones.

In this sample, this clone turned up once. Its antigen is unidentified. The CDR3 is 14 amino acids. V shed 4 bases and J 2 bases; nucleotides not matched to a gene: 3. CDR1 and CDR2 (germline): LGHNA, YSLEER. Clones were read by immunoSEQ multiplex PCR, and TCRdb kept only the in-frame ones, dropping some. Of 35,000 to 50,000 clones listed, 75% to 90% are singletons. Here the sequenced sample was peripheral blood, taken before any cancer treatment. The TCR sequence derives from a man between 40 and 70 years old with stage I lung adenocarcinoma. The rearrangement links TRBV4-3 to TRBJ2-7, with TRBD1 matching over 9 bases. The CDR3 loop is CASSPGTGTYEQYF. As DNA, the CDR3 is TGCGCCAGCAGCCCCGGGACAGGGACCTACGAGCAGTACTTC.